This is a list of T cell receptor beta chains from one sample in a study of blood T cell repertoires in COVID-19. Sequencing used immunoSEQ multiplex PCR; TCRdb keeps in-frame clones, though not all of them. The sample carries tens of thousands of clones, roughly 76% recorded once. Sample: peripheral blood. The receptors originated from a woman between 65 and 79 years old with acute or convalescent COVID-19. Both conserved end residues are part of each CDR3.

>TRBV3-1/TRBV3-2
CASSRGGGELFF
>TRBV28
CASSFRDRGYYGYTF
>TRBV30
CAWSRSRGRTGNTIYF
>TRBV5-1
CASSRTSESYNEQFF
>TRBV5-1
CASGGEGTQYF
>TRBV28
CASSLPPYEQYF
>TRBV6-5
CASSYSRGTPYF
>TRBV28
CASQTGGRQEQYF
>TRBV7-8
CASSFTYSAEQFF
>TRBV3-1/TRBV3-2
CASALFDNEQFF
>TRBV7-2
CASSLAPGRDLSQHF
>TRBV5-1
CASSSSGRAGEQYF
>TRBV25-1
CASSEFRGVADTQYF
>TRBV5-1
CASSLEGGGRYEQYF
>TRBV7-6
CASSFGRNYGYTF
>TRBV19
CASSLYLSSYNEQFF
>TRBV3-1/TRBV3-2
CASSQEGFSGRASETQYF
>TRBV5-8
CASIRSSSSYNEQFF
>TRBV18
CASSPPGGRVTNYGYTF
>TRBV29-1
CSVNGLADEQYF
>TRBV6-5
CASSLNRAHTEAFF
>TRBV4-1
CASSQSQALNTEAFF
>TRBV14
CASSQAGMNTEAFF
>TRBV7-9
CASSLTGHGYTF
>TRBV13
CASRPSGFSGANVLTF
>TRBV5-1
CASSLERAGGTDTQYF
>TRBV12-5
CASGPGLAYNEQFF
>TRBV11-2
CASSDTGQGRYEQYF
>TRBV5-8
CASSDRGPDTQYF
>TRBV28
CASRGWAGVSTDTQYF
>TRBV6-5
CASRSLAGGYEQYF
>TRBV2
CASSQRTALSYEQYF
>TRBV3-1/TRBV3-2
CASSPSGPDTQYF
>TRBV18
CASSKSPGKGGETQYF
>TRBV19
CASKLAGGTDTQYF
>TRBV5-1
CASSDPSGRAPRAGELFF
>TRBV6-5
CASSRTSGSYEQYF